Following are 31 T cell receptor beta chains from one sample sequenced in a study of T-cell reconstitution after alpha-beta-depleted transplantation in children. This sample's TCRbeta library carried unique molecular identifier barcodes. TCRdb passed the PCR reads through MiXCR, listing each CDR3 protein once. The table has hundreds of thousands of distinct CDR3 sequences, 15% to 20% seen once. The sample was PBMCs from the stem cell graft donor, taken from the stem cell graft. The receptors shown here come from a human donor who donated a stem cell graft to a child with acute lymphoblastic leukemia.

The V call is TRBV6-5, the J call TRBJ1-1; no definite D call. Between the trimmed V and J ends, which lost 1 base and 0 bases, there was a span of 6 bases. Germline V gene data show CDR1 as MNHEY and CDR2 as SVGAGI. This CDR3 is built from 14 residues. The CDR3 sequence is CASSYYQLNTEAFF. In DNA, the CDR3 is TGTGCCAGCAGTTACTACCAGCTGAACACTGAAGCTTTCTTT.

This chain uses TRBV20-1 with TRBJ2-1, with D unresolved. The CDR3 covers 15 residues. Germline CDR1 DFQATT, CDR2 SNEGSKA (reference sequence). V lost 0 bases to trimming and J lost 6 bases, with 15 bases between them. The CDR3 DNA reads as TGCAGTGCTAGAGATAAGCCACCCCCGGGCAATGAGCAGTTCTTC. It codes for CSARDKPPPGNEQFF.

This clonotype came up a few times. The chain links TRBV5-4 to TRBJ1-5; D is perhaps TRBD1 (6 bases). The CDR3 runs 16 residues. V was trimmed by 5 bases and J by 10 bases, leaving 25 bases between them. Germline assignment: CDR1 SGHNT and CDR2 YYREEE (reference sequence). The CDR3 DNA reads TGTGCCAGCAGGTCGGGCCAGGACAGACGCTTTGACCCCCAGCATTTT. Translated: CASRSGQDRRFDPQHF.

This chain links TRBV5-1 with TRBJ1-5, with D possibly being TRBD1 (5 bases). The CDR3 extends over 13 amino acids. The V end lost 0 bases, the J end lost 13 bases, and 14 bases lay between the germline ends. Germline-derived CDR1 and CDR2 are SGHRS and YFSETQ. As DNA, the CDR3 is TGCGCCAGCAGCTTGGGGGAGGGGCCGGAACAGCATTTT. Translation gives CASSLGEGPEQHF.

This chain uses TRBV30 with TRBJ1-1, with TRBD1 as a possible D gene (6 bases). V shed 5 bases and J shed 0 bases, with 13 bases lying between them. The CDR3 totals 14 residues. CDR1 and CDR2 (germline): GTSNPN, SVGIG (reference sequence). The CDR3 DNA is TGTGCCTGGCTGCGTGACAGGCTGAACACTGAAGCTTTCTTT. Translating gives CAWLRDRLNTEAFF.

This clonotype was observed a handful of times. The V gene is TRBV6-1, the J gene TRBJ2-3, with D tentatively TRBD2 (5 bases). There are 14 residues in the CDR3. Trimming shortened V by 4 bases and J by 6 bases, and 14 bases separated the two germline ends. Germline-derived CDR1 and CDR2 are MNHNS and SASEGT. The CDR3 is CASSAFFGGDTQYF. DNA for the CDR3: TGTGCCAGCAGTGCTTTTTTCGGCGGGGATACGCAGTATTTT.

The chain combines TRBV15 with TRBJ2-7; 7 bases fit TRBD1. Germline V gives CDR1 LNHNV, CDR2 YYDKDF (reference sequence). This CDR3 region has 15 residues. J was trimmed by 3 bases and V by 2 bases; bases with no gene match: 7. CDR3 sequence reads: CATSRTGTDFYEQYF. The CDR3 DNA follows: TGTGCCACCAGCAGAACCGGGACAGACTTCTACGAGCAGTACTTC.

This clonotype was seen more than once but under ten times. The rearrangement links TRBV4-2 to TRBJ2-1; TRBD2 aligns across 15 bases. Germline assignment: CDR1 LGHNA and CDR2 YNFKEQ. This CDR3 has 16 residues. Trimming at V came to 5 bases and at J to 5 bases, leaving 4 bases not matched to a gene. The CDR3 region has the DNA TGTGCCAGCAGCGCCCGGACTAGCGGGAGGGACAATGAGCAGTTCTTC. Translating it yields CASSARTSGRDNEQFF.

The CDR3 loop reads CASSLGLWGGPLGEQYF. The CDR3 DNA sequence: TGTGCCAGCAGTTTAGGATTGTGGGGAGGCCCCCTAGGCGAGCAGTACTTC. V is TRBV12-3 or TRBV12-4 and J is TRBJ2-7, with D tentatively TRBD2 (6 bases). The CDR3 sequence is 17 residues long. V lost 1 base to trimming and J lost 6 bases, with 22 bases between them.

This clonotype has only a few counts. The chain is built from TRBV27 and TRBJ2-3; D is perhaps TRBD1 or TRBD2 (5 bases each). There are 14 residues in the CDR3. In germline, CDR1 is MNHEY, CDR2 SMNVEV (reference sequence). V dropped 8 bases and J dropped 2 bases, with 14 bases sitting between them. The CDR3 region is CASSQRDLTDTQYF. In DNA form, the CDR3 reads TGTGCCAGCTCCCAGAGGGACCTCACAGATACGCAGTATTTT.

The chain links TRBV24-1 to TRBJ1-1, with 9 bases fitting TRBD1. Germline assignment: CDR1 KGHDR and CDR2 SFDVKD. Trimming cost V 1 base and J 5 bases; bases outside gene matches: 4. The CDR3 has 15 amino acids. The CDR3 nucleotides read TGTGCCACCAGTGATTTAAGGACAGGGGATACTGAAGCTTTCTTT. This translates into CATSDLRTGDTEAFF.

CDR3 loop: CASSENGGQPQHF. CDR3 bases: TGTGCCAGCAGTGAAAACGGGGGGCAGCCCCAGCATTTT. The chain carries TRBV2 and TRBJ1-5; a possible D gene is TRBD1 (5 bases). Trimming removed 2 bases at V and 7 bases at J, with 9 bases between. The CDR3 consists of 13 residues. Germline V gene data show CDR1 as SNHLY and CDR2 as FYNNEI. The variable domain in full, completed from reference TRBV2 and TRBJ1-5, reads EPEVTQTPSHQVTQMGQEVILRCVPISNHLYFYWYRQILGQKVEFLVSFYNNEISEKSEIFDDQFSVERPDGSNFTLKIRSTKLEDSAMYFCASSENGGQPQHFGDGTRLSIL.

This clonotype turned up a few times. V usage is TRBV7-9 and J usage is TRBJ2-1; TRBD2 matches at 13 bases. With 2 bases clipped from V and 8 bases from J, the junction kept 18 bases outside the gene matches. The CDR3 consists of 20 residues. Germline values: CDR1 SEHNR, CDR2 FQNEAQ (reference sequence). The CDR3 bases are TGTGCCAGCAGCTTATCAGTGGGGACTAGCGGGACGACTCGGAAATATGAGCAGTTCTTC. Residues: CASSLSVGTSGTTRKYEQFF. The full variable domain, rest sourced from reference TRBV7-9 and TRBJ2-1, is DTGVSQNPRHKITKRGQNVTFRCDPISEHNRLYWYRQTLGQGPEFLTYFQNEAQLEKSRLLSDRFSAERPKGSFSTLEIQRTEQGDSAMYLCASSLSVGTSGTTRKYEQFFGPGTRLTVL.

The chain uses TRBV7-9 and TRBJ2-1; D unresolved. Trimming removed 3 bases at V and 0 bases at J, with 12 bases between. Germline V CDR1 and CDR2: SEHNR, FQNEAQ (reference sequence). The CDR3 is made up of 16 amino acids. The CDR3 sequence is CASSFTAKSSYNEQFF. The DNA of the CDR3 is TGTGCCAGCAGCTTCACAGCGAAAAGCTCCTACAATGAGCAGTTCTTC.

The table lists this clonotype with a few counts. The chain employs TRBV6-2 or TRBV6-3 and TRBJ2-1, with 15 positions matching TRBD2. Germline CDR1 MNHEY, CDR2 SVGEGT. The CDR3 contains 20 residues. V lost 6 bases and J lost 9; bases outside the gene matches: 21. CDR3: CASSLQVPGLAGGGGGEQFF. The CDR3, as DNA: TGTGCCAGCAGCCTCCAAGTACCGGGACTAGCGGGAGGAGGCGGCGGTGAGCAGTTCTTC.

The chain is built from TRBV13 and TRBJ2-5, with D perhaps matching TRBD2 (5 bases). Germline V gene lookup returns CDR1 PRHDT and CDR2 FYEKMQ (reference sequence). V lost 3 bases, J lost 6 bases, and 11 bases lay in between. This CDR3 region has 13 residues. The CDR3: CASSFGKAQTQYF. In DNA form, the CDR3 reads TGTGCCAGCAGCTTCGGGAAGGCCCAGACCCAGTACTTC.

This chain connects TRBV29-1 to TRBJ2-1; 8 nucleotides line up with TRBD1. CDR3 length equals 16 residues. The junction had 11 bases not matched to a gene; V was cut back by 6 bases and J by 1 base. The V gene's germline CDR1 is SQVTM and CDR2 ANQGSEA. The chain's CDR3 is CSVAGQGPSSYNEQFF. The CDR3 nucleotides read TGCAGCGTCGCCGGACAGGGCCCATCTTCCTACAATGAGCAGTTCTTC.

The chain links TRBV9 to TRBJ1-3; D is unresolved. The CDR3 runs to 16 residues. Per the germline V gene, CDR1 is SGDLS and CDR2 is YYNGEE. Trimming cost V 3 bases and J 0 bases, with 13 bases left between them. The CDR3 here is CASSARTDFSGNTIYF. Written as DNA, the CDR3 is TGTGCCAGCAGCGCCCGGACGGACTTCTCTGGAAACACCATATATTTT.

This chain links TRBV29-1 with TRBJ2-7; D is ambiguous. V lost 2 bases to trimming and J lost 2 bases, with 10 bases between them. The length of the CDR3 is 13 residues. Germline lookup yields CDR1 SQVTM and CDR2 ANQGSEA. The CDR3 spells CSVETHGAYEQYF. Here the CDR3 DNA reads TGCAGCGTTGAAACGCACGGAGCCTACGAGCAGTACTTC.

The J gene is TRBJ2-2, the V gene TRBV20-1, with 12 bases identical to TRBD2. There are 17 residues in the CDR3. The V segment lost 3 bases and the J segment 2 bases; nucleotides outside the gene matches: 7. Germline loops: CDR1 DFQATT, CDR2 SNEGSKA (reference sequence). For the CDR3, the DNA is TGCAGTGCTAGGGGACTAGCGGGCACCTTCAACACCGGGGAGCTGTTTTTT. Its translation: CSARGLAGTFNTGELFF.

This CDR3 is CASSQFGGDKYTEAFF. The CDR3 DNA is TGTGCCAGCAGCCAATTCGGTGGGGACAAGTACACTGAAGCTTTCTTT. The chain joins TRBV7-8 to TRBJ1-1, with D possibly TRBD1 on 6 matching bases. V was shortened by 5 bases and J by 3 bases, with 19 bases between the two germline ends. This CDR3 has 16 amino acids. CDR1 is SGHVS and CDR2 is FQNEAQ in the germline V gene.

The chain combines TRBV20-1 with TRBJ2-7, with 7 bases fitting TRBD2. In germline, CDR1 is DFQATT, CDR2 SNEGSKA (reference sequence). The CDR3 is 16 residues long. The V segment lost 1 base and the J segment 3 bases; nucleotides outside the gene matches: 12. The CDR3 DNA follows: TGCAGTGCTAGAGCCTCCCCGACTAGCAGAAACTACGAGCAGTACTTC. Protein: CSARASPTSRNYEQYF.

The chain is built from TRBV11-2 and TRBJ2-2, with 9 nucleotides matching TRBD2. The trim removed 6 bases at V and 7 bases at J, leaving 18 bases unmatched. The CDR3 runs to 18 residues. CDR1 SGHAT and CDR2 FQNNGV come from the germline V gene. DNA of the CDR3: TGTGCCAGCAGGGGTGGGGCTAGCGGGATCTCTGTGATCGGGGAGCTGTTTTTT. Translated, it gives CASRGGASGISVIGELFF.

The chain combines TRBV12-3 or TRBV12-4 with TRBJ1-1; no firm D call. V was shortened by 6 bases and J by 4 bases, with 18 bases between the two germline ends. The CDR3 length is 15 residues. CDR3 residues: CASSPRGSRATEAFF. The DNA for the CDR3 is TGTGCCAGCAGCCCCCGGGGATCCCGGGCCACTGAAGCTTTCTTT.

The CDR3 coding sequence is TGCAGTGCTAGAGCTTATAAGACTAGCGGGGACAGCTCCTACAATGAGCAGTTCTTC. This encodes CSARAYKTSGDSSYNEQFF. V usage is TRBV20-1 and J usage is TRBJ2-1; 11 bases line up with TRBD2. There are 19 residues in the CDR3. With 1 base clipped from V and 0 bases from J, the junction kept 11 bases outside the gene matches. Germline V gene sequence: CDR1 DFQATT, CDR2 SNEGSKA (reference sequence).

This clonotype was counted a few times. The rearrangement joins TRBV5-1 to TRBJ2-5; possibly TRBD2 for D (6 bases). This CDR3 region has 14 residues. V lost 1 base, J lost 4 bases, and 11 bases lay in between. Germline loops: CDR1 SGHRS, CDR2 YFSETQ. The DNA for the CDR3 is TGCGCCAGCAGCTTGAGGGCGGGGAGAGAGACCCAGTACTTC. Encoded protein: CASSLRAGRETQYF. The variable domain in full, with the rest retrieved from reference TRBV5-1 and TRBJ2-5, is KAGVTQTPRYLIKTRGQQVTLSCSPISGHRSVSWYQQTPGQGLQFLFEYFSETQRNKGNFPGRFSGRQFSNSRSEMNVSTLELGDSALYLCASSLRAGRETQYFGPGTRLLVL.

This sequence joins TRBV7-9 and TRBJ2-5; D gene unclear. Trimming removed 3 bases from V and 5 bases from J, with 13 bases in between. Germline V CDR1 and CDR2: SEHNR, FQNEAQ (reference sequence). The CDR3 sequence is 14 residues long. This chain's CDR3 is CASSLQSNGETQYF. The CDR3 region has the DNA TGTGCCAGCAGCTTGCAAAGTAACGGGGAGACCCAGTACTTC.

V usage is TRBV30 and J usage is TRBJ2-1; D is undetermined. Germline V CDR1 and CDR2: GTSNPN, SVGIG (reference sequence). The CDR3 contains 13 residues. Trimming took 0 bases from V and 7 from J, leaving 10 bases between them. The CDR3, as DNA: TGTGCCTGGAGTGTACAAGTTTTAAATGAGCAGTTCTTC. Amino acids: CAWSVQVLNEQFF.

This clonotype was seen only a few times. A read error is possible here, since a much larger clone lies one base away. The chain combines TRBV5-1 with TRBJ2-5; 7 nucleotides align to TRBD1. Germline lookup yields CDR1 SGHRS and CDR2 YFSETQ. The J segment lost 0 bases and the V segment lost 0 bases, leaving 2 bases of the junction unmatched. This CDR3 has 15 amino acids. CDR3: CASSLGDRYQETQYF. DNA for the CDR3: TGCGCCAGCAGCTTGGGGGACAGATACCAAGAGACCCAGTACTTC.

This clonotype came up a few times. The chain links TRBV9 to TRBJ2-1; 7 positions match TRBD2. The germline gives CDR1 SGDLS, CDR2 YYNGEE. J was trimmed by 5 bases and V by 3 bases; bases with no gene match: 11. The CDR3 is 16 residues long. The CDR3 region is CASSAPPKRDDNEQFF. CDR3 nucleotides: TGTGCCAGCAGCGCCCCCCCGAAGCGGGATGACAATGAGCAGTTCTTC.

CDR3 nucleotides: TGCAGCGTTGAGAGGGCAAACAATGAGCAGTTCTTC. Protein sequence: CSVERANNEQFF. The chain has TRBV29-1 and TRBJ2-1; possibly TRBD2 for D (5 bases). Germline V lookup: CDR1 SQVTM, CDR2 ANQGSEA. The ends were cut back, 3 bases at V and 5 bases at J, with 8 bases in the middle. The length of the CDR3 is 12 residues.